The 30 T cell receptor beta chains reported below all come from one sample, sequenced in a study of blood T cell repertoires in COVID-19. Profiling relied on immunoSEQ multiplex PCR, and the TCRdb table lists in-frame clones only, not all of them. This table holds under 90,000 clones, roughly 85% found once. Sequences were obtained from peripheral blood. The receptors here all came from a man aged 55 to 70 with acute or convalescent COVID-19.

The chain recombines TRBV9 with TRBJ2-1; D is possibly TRBD2 (5 bases). Germline V lookup: CDR1 SGDLS, CDR2 YYNGEE. This CDR3 has 14 amino acids. The V end lost 0 bases, the J end lost 6 bases, and 10 bases lay between the germline ends. The CDR3 bases are TGTGCCAGCAGCGTAGCGGCTAGCTCCAATGAGCAGTTCTTC. Protein: CASSVAASSNEQFF. Filled out from reference TRBV9 and TRBJ2-1, the complete variable domain reads DSGVTQTPKHLITATGQRVTLRCSPRSGDLSVYWYQQSLDQGLQFLIQYYNGEERAKGNILERFSAQQFPDLHSELNLSSLELGDSALYFCASSVAASSNEQFFGPGTRLTVL.

The V and J genes are TRBV27 and TRBJ2-5; 13 bases align to TRBD2. Trimming removed 6 bases from V and 4 bases from J; junction bases left unmatched: 8. CDR1 and CDR2 (germline): MNHEY, SMNVEV (reference sequence). This CDR3 comprises 16 residues. The CDR3 is CASSRGLAGRSETQYF. The CDR3 DNA sequence: TGTGCCAGCAGCAGGGGACTAGCGGGGAGGTCAGAGACCCAGTACTTC.

This rearrangement joins TRBV5-1 to TRBJ2-7; a possible D gene is TRBD1 (6 bases). The CDR3 has 16 residues. Germline V gene lookup returns CDR1 SGHRS and CDR2 YFSETQ. V lost 4 bases, J lost 4 bases, and 21 bases lay in between. CDR3 sequence (DNA): TGCGCCAGCAGCGGGGGCAGGGAGTCCTACGGGTACGAGCAGTACTTC. This codes for CASSGGRESYGYEQYF. Full variable domain (missing parts from reference TRBV5-1 and TRBJ2-7): KAGVTQTPRYLIKTRGQQVTLSCSPISGHRSVSWYQQTPGQGLQFLFEYFSETQRNKGNFPGRFSGRQFSNSRSEMNVSTLELGDSALYLCASSGGRESYGYEQYFGPGTRLTVT.

The chain joins TRBV28 to TRBJ2-1, with 8 nucleotides matching TRBD1. Germline V gene data show CDR1 as MDHEN and CDR2 as SYDVKM. Trimming cost V 7 bases and J 4 bases; bases outside gene matches: 6. CDR3 size: 14 residues. The CDR3 DNA follows: TGTGCCAGCACCGGGACAGGAGGTTACAATGAGCAGTTCTTC. This translates into CASTGTGGYNEQFF.

The chain joins TRBV6-2 or TRBV6-3 to TRBJ1-2; no clear D. Germline CDR1 MNHEY, CDR2 SVGEGT. There are 13 residues in the CDR3. Trimming took off 2 bases at V and 8 bases at J, with 12 bases between the two ends. Written as DNA, the CDR3 is TGTGCCAGCAGTTACCCTCTACCGGGGGGCTACACCTTC. Its protein is CASSYPLPGGYTF.

The V and J genes are TRBV19 and TRBJ2-6, with 9 bases fitting TRBD1. Trimming cost V 3 bases and J 1 base; bases outside gene matches: 7. The CDR3 is 18 residues long. Germline values: CDR1 LNHDA, CDR2 SQIVND (reference sequence). CDR3 nucleotides: TGTGCCAGTAGTATCACAGGGGGCTTGGTGTCTGGGGCCAACGTCCTGACTTTC. Translating it yields CASSITGGLVSGANVLTF.

This clone is a singleton in its sample. This chain joins TRBV13 and TRBJ1-1; a possible D gene is TRBD1 (5 bases). This CDR3 contains 16 residues. From germline, CDR1 is PRHDT and CDR2 FYEKMQ (reference sequence). Trimming removed 6 bases from V and 4 bases from J, with 21 bases in between. The CDR3 spells CASSQEAYGGFTEAFF. CDR3 DNA: TGTGCCAGCAGTCAAGAAGCCTATGGGGGGTTCACTGAAGCTTTCTTT.

This rearrangement joins TRBV10-3 to TRBJ1-1, with TRBD1 matching 9 bases. The CDR3 runs 16 residues. The V segment lost 6 bases and the J segment 4 bases; nucleotides outside the gene matches: 12. Germline V gene sequence: CDR1 ENHRY, CDR2 SYGVKD. The CDR3 reads CAIRKGTGRDSTEAFF. CDR3 DNA sequence: TGTGCCATCAGAAAAGGGACAGGGCGGGATTCCACTGAAGCTTTCTTT.

This sequence joins TRBV10-3 and TRBJ2-3; TRBD2 matches 7 bases. The CDR3 sequence is 17 residues long. CDR1 is ENHRY, CDR2 SYGVKD, per germline. J was trimmed by 5 bases and V by 3 bases; bases with no gene match: 14. The CDR3 here is CAISDLVTSATEDTQYF. The CDR3 DNA reads as TGTGCCATCAGTGATCTCGTAACTAGCGCTACCGAAGATACGCAGTATTTT.

The chain employs TRBV24-1 and TRBJ2-1, with TRBD1 matching over 10 bases. The CDR3 consists of 18 residues. Germline V gene sequence: CDR1 KGHDR, CDR2 SFDVKD. Trimming took 3 bases from V and 7 from J; bases not matched to a gene: 14. CDR3 amino acids: CATSDQKTGGITQNEQFF. The CDR3 region has the DNA TGTGCCACCAGTGATCAAAAGACAGGGGGCATTACACAAAATGAGCAGTTCTTC.

The gene calls are TRBV7-2 and TRBJ1-2; D remains ambiguous. Deletions cut 3 bases from V and 6 bases from J, with 20 bases between. Germline CDR1 SGHTA, CDR2 FQGNSA. The CDR3 is 16 residues long. In DNA, the CDR3 is TGTGCCAGCAGCTTCACCCAGCCCTCGCCTCGGGATGGCTACACCTTC. Its translation: CASSFTQPSPRDGYTF.

The chain has TRBV19 and TRBJ2-2, with TRBD2 matching 7 bases. V shed 3 bases, J shed 6 bases, and the junction held 4 bases outside the gene matches. The CDR3 runs to 14 residues. Germline values: CDR1 LNHDA, CDR2 SQIVND (reference sequence). CDR3 in amino acids: CASSIRGDAGELFF. In DNA, the CDR3 is TGTGCCAGTAGTATCCGGGGGGATGCCGGGGAGCTGTTTTTT.

The V call is TRBV12-3 or TRBV12-4, the J call TRBJ1-5, with no clear D. This CDR3 has 13 amino acids. V was clipped by 4 bases and J by 9 bases, with 13 bases between them. The CDR3 is CASSSTPEGPQHF. The CDR3 nucleotides read TGTGCCAGCAGTTCAACCCCCGAGGGGCCCCAGCATTTT.

V is TRBV6-6 and J is TRBJ1-5; 10 positions match TRBD1. J lost 7 bases, V lost 6 bases, and 9 bases had no gene match. The CDR3 is made up of 15 amino acids. Germline assignment: CDR1 MNHNY and CDR2 SVGAGI (reference sequence). The CDR3 sequence is CASRSGQGRGQPQHF. In DNA, the CDR3 is TGTGCCAGCAGATCGGGACAGGGGCGTGGACAGCCCCAGCATTTT.

The chain has TRBV15 and TRBJ1-2; TRBD1 agrees at 7 bases. Looked up from germline, CDR1 is LNHNV and CDR2 is YYDKDF (reference sequence). The CDR3 runs to 15 residues. Trimming removed 0 bases from V and 4 bases from J; junction bases left unmatched: 5. The DNA of the CDR3 is TGTGCCACCAGCAGAGAGGCACAGGGGATCTATGGCTACACCTTC. Translation gives CATSREAQGIYGYTF.

J is TRBJ1-2 and V is TRBV29-1; D is unresolved. Trimming removed 6 bases at V and 8 bases at J, with 10 bases between. The V gene's germline CDR1 is SQVTM and CDR2 ANQGSEA. This CDR3 has 10 residues. The CDR3 DNA sequence: TGCAGCGTGGAATGGGAGGGCTACACCTTC. Protein sequence: CSVEWEGYTF.

V is TRBV6-1 and J is TRBJ1-6; D gene ambiguous. This CDR3 is built from 15 residues. The germline CDR1 and CDR2 sequences are MNHNS and SASEGT. V lost 2 bases, J lost 6 bases, and 11 bases lay in between. CDR3 nucleotide sequence: TGTGCCAGCAGTGAACTGGTCAGTGTTAATTCACCCCTCCACTTT. Its translation: CASSELVSVNSPLHF.

The chain carries TRBV10-1 and TRBJ2-6, with D possibly matching TRBD1 (6 bases). The germline V gene has CDR1 WNHNN and CDR2 SYGVQD (reference sequence). V was clipped by 4 bases and J by 0 bases, with 7 bases between them. This CDR3 contains 15 residues. The CDR3 spells CASSADSSGANVLTF. CDR3 in DNA: TGCGCCAGCAGTGCGGACAGCTCTGGGGCCAACGTCCTGACTTTC.

The rearrangement joins TRBV18 to TRBJ1-1; a weak D match, TRBD1 (5 bases). Germline values: CDR1 KGHSH, CDR2 LQKENI. The CDR3 extends over 13 amino acids. V was pared by 3 bases and J by 7 bases, with 12 bases between. CDR3 DNA: TGTGCCAGCTCACCGTCGGCAGGGCTTGAAGCTTTCTTT. Protein product: CASSPSAGLEAFF. Supplemented by reference TRBV18 and TRBJ1-1, the full variable domain reads NAGVMQNPRHLVRRRGQEARLRCSPMKGHSHVYWYRQLPEEGLKFMVYLQKENIIDESGMPKERFSAEFPKEGPSILRIQQVVRGDSAAYFCASSPSAGLEAFFGQGTRLTVV.

This chain links TRBV24-1 with TRBJ2-3; D is uncertain. Trimming cost V 5 bases and J 4 bases, with 6 bases left between them. CDR1 and CDR2 (germline): KGHDR, SFDVKD. The CDR3 totals 12 residues. CDR3 sequence reads: CATSGSADTQYF. The CDR3 DNA sequence: TGTGCCACCAGTGGAAGCGCAGATACGCAGTATTTT.

The chain combines TRBV5-4 with TRBJ2-3; maybe TRBD1 (5 bases). Trimming removed 1 base at V and 4 bases at J, with 13 bases between. CDR1 and CDR2 (germline): SGHNT, YYREEE (reference sequence). This CDR3 spans 15 amino acids. CDR3 protein: CASSLYRMDSDTQYF. CDR3 DNA: TGTGCCAGCAGCTTGTACAGGATGGATTCAGATACGCAGTATTTT.

The J gene is TRBJ2-1, the V gene TRBV27; a weak D match, TRBD2 (5 bases). The V end was cut by 3 bases, the J end by 2 bases, with 5 bases between. The germline CDR1 and CDR2 sequences are MNHEY and SMNVEV (reference sequence). This CDR3 has 13 residues. This CDR3 is CASSFGTYNEQFF. The CDR3 DNA reads as TGTGCCAGCAGTTTCGGGACCTACAATGAGCAGTTCTTC.

CDR3 amino acids: CAINGGTNQPQHF. Written as DNA, the CDR3 is TGTGCCATCAACGGGGGTACCAATCAGCCCCAGCATTTT. The rearrangement links TRBV10-3 to TRBJ1-5; maybe TRBD1 (5 bases). CDR1 and CDR2 (germline): ENHRY, SYGVKD. The CDR3 contains 13 residues. V dropped 7 bases and J dropped 3 bases, with 10 bases sitting between them.

J is TRBJ1-5 and V is TRBV2, with D unclear. The V and J ends lost 4 bases and 8 bases respectively, with 21 bases between them. Per germline, CDR1 SNHLY and CDR2 FYNNEI. The CDR3 runs to 16 residues. In DNA form, the CDR3 reads TGTGCCAGCAGTGCTAGTACTCGAAGTAGCGGAGAGCCCCAGCATTTT. Its protein product is CASSASTRSSGEPQHF.

The CDR3 DNA follows: TGTGCCAGCAGTTTGGGGGGTGAAGCTTTCTTT. It yields the protein CASSLGGEAFF. The rearrangement uses TRBV12-3 or TRBV12-4 and TRBJ1-1; TRBD1 is a possible D gene (5 bases). V lost 3 bases and J 7 bases, leaving 6 bases between the germline ends. The CDR3 has 11 amino acids.

The rearrangement joins TRBV10-3 to TRBJ1-1; D is possibly TRBD1 (5 bases). The ends were cut back, 0 bases at V and 1 base at J, with 12 bases in the middle. Per germline, CDR1 ENHRY and CDR2 SYGVKD. This CDR3 is built from 16 residues. In DNA form, the CDR3 reads TGTGCCATCAGTGAGTCGAGTGGGGCCCGGAACACTGAAGCTTTCTTT. Protein sequence: CAISESSGARNTEAFF.

CDR3 residues: CASSLGELNTEAFF. The CDR3 DNA follows: TGTGCCAGCAGCTTAGGCGAGTTGAACACTGAAGCTTTCTTT. The V and J genes are TRBV7-6 and TRBJ1-1; D gene ambiguous. The V gene's germline CDR1 is SGHVS and CDR2 FNYEAQ. The CDR3 runs 14 residues. V was shortened by 1 base and J by 0 bases, with 6 bases between the two germline ends.

The chain carries TRBV3-1 (or the pseudogene TRBV3-2) and TRBJ2-1, with 8 bases lining up with TRBD2. Germline CDR1 is LGHDT and CDR2 is YNNKEL (reference sequence). Germline trimming cut 0 bases from V and 8 bases from J; bases unmatched to any gene: 12. The CDR3 runs 17 residues. DNA of the CDR3: TGTGCCAGCAGCCAAGATTGGGCGCGGGGGGTTGTTTATGAGCAGTTCTTC. This codes for CASSQDWARGVVYEQFF.

The chain combines TRBV30 with TRBJ1-2; a possible D gene is TRBD1 (6 bases). CDR3 length: 13 residues. The germline V and J ends were trimmed by 4 bases and 6 bases, with 15 bases remaining between them. Looked up from germline, CDR1 is GTSNPN and CDR2 is SVGIG (reference sequence). For the CDR3, the DNA is TGTGCCTGGACCCCCGGTCAGGGGAATGGCTACACCTTC. Translation gives CAWTPGQGNGYTF.

This clone turned up a few times. This chain uses TRBV15 with TRBJ1-6; D may be TRBD1 (6 bases). V was cut by 1 base and J by 7 bases, with 20 bases left in between. The CDR3 length is 18 residues. Germline V gives CDR1 LNHNV, CDR2 YYDKDF (reference sequence). CDR3 sequence: CATSRGYNFGQPNSPLHF. The CDR3 DNA reads TGTGCCACCAGCAGAGGTTATAACTTCGGACAGCCAAATTCACCCCTCCACTTT.